Shown below are 10 T cell receptor beta chains from a single sample sequenced in a study of vaccination and CD4 T cells after COVID-19. Documented treatment: approximately 9-day PBMC culture with coronavirus spike peptide pools or control peptides (ViraFEST assay). Sequencing of cultured CD4+ T cell DNA used the Oncomine TCR Beta short-read assay. Each CDR3 protein gets one entry after TCRdb re-called the PCR reads with MiXCR. The sample yields over 14,000 distinct CDR3 sequences, 73% seen once. These receptors' antigens are unknown. The sequenced material came from CD4+ T cells from blood, cultured in vitro. The receptors originated from a human donor who had recovered from COVID-19.

The chain combines TRBV15 with TRBJ1-1; a possible D gene is TRBD1 (6 bases). The CDR3 is 14 amino acids. The germline V and J ends were trimmed by 6 bases and 4 bases, with 15 bases remaining between them. The germline V gene has CDR1 LNHNV and CDR2 YYDKDF (reference sequence). The CDR3 spells CATRKGGRPTEAFF. The CDR3 nucleotides are TGTGCCACCAGAAAGGGGGGAAGACCCACTGAAGCTTTCTTT.

The CDR3 loop reads CSARDTLWGAGTGELFF. The CDR3 DNA follows: TGCAGTGCTAGAGATACGTTGTGGGGCGCGGGCACCGGGGAGCTGTTTTTT. The chain combines TRBV20-1 with TRBJ2-2; perhaps D is TRBD1 or TRBD2 (5 bases each). Trimming removed 0 bases from V and 4 bases from J, with 18 bases in between. This CDR3 region has 17 residues. Germline-derived CDR1 and CDR2 are DFQATT and SNEGSKA (reference sequence).

This clonotype was counted a few times. The chain combines TRBV20-1 with TRBJ1-1; tentative D call: TRBD1 (5 bases). Germline lookup yields CDR1 DFQATT and CDR2 SNEGSKA (reference sequence). The CDR3 spans 13 residues. Trimming removed 3 bases from V and 2 bases from J, with 10 bases in between. The CDR3 loop is CSASRAPNTEAFF. The DNA for the CDR3 is TGCAGTGCTAGCAGGGCCCCTAACACTGAAGCTTTCTTT.

The V call is TRBV15, the J call TRBJ1-4, with D tentatively TRBD1 (5 bases). V was shortened by 1 base and J by 0 bases, with 9 bases between the two germline ends. Looked up from germline, CDR1 is LNHNV and CDR2 is YYDKDF (reference sequence). The CDR3 extends over 16 amino acids. The CDR3 region has the DNA TGTGCCACCAGCAGAGTGTTGGGGGCAACTAATGAAAAACTGTTTTTT. Its translation is CATSRVLGATNEKLFF.

The chain couples TRBV19 to TRBJ2-5; unclear D gene. This CDR3 has 14 residues. Between the trimmed V and J ends, which lost 2 bases and 5 bases, there was a span of 12 bases. CDR1 and CDR2 from the germline V gene are LNHDA and SQIVND (reference sequence). Written as DNA, the CDR3 is TGTGCCAGTAGTATAAGTCCGCTGGGGGAGACCCAGTACTTC. Residues: CASSISPLGETQYF. Looking up the rest from reference TRBV19 and TRBJ2-5 gives the full variable domain: DGGITQSPKYLFRKEGQNVTLSCEQNLNHDAMYWYRQDPGQGLRLIYYSQIVNDFQKGDIAEGYSVSREKKESFPLTVTSAQKNPTAFYLCASSISPLGETQYFGPGTRLLVL.

The rearrangement uses TRBV20-1 and TRBJ1-2, with 7 bases that match TRBD1. J lost 5 bases, V lost 6 bases, and 9 bases had no gene match. This CDR3 region has 13 residues. The germline CDR1 and CDR2 sequences are DFQATT and SNEGSKA (reference sequence). CDR3 sequence: CSADTGTAYGYTF. Written as DNA, the CDR3 is TGCAGTGCCGATACCGGGACAGCTTATGGCTACACCTTC.

J is TRBJ1-2 and V is TRBV2; D might be TRBD1 (5 bases). V was cut by 6 bases and J by 4 bases, with 9 bases left in between. CDR3 length: 12 amino acids. Per the germline V gene, CDR1 is SNHLY and CDR2 is FYNNEI. CDR3 in amino acids: CASRGRSYGYTF. The CDR3 DNA reads as TGTGCCAGCAGGGGGCGAAGCTATGGCTACACCTTC.

CDR3 protein: CSASPPGVYGYTF. Written as DNA, the CDR3 is TGCAGTGCTAGCCCTCCTGGGGTCTATGGCTACACCTTC. V is TRBV20-1 and J is TRBJ1-2; no clear D gene. The CDR3 totals 13 residues. V was pared by 3 bases and J by 4 bases, with 12 bases between. The V gene's germline CDR1 is DFQATT and CDR2 SNEGSKA (reference sequence).

The chain's CDR3 is CASSTGTGYGYTF. For the CDR3, the DNA is TGTGCCAGCAGCACCGGGACAGGCTATGGCTACACCTTC. The V and J genes are TRBV7-2 and TRBJ1-2, with TRBD1 matching over 8 bases. The V gene end was trimmed by 5 bases and the J gene end by 4 bases; junction bases not matched to a gene: 3. Germline V gene lookup returns CDR1 SGHTA and CDR2 FQGNSA. The CDR3 contains 13 residues.

This sequence joins TRBV12-3 or TRBV12-4 and TRBJ1-2; TRBD1 might be the D (5 bases). The CDR3 is made up of 15 amino acids. V gave up 3 bases and J gave up 0 bases, with 11 bases separating them. CDR3 sequence (DNA): TGTGCCAGCAGTTTTTGGGACCCAACTAACTATGGCTACACCTTC. Its translation is CASSFWDPTNYGYTF.